This record covers a single T cell receptor beta chain. The data originate from a study of control samples from healthy donors and cancer patients. Assay: immunoSEQ multiplex PCR; the TCRdb copy retains only in-frame clones and omits some. The table records 100,000 to 150,000 clones, 90% of them present only once. The CDR3 loop spans 16 amino acids. CDR1 SEHNR and CDR2 FQNEAQ come from the germline V gene (reference sequence). Losses at the gene ends were 5 bases for V and 5 bases for J; bases not matched to a gene: 11. The origin of this receptor is a man aged 40-55 years in good health. The J gene is TRBJ2-5, the V gene TRBV7-9, with 10 bases identical to TRBD1. Sequences were obtained from blood. DNA for the CDR3: TGTGCCAGCAGCGAATCCGGGACAGGGGAGGTGGAGACCCAGTACTTC. Its protein product is CASSESGTGEVETQYF.